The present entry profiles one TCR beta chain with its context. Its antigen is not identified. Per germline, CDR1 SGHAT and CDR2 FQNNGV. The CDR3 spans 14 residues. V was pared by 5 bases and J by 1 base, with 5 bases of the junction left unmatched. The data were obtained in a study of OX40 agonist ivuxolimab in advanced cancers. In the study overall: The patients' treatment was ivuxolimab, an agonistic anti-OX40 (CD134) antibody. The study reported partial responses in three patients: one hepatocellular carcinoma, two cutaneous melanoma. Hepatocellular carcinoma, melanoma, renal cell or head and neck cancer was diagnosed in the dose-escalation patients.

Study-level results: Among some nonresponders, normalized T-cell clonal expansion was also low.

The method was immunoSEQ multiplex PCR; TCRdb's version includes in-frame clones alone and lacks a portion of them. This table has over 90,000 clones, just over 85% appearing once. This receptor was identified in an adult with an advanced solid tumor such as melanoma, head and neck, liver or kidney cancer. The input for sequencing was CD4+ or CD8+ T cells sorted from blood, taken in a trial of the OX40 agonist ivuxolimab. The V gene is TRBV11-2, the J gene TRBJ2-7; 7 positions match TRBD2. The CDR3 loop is CASSATSASYEQYF. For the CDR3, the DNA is TGTGCCAGCAGCGCCACTAGCGCTTCCTACGAGCAGTACTTC.